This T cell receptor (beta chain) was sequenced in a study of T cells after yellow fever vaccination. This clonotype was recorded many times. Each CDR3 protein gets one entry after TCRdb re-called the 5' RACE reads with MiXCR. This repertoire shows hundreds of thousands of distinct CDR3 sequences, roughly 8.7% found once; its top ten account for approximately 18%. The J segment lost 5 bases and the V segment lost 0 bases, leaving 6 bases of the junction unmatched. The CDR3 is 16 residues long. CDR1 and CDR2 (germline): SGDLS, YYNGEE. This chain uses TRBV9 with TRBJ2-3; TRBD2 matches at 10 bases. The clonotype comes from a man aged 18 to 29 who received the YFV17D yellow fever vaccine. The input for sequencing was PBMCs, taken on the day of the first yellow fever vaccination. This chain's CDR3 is CASSVDPSGGIDTQYF. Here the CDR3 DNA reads TGTGCCAGCAGCGTAGATCCTAGCGGGGGAATAGATACGCAGTATTTT.